The 21 T cell receptor beta chains given below trace back to one sample, sequenced in a study of blood T cell repertoires in COVID-19. Measured with immunoSEQ multiplex PCR; TCRdb has only the in-frame clones, and not every one. The table has approximately 290,000 clones, around 90% seen once. Material for sequencing was PBMCs or T cells enriched from blood (not recorded which). The receptors stem from a woman in her 30s who had recovered from COVID-19.

This clone was seen a few times. The chain joins TRBV29-1 to TRBJ2-7, with TRBD2 identical over 10 bases. The germline V gene has CDR1 SQVTM and CDR2 ANQGSEA. The CDR3 is 13 residues long. V trimming: 5 bases; J trimming: 3 bases; junction bases outside the gene matches: 4. The CDR3: CSVSPSGSYEQYF. The CDR3 DNA reads TGCAGCGTTAGTCCTAGCGGGAGCTACGAGCAGTACTTC.

Regarding this clone: The sample carries other DNA sequences with the same CDR3. This chain uses TRBV7-3 with TRBJ2-1; a possible D gene is TRBD2 (6 bases). Trimming removed 4 bases from V and 4 bases from J, with 17 bases in between. CDR1 and CDR2 (germline): SGHTA, FQGTGA. The CDR3 has 16 amino acids. This CDR3 reads CASSSRGGAGYNEQFF. CDR3 bases: TGTGCCAGCAGCTCCCGTGGGGGAGCGGGTTACAATGAGCAGTTCTTC.

J is TRBJ2-2 and V is TRBV29-1, with D possibly TRBD1 on 5 matching bases. The CDR3 has 13 residues. Per germline, CDR1 SQVTM and CDR2 ANQGSEA. Trimming cost V 6 bases and J 5 bases, with 13 bases left between them. CDR3 bases: TGCAGCGTCCAGGGATTTTGGACCGGGGAGCTGTTTTTT. This encodes CSVQGFWTGELFF.

The chain carries TRBV5-1 and TRBJ2-5, with D possibly matching TRBD2 (5 bases). The CDR3 loop spans 15 amino acids. V lost 0 bases to trimming and J lost 2 bases, with 11 bases between them. Germline V gives CDR1 SGHRS, CDR2 YFSETQ. The CDR3 sequence: CASSLGESKQETQYF. Here the CDR3 DNA reads TGCGCCAGCAGCTTGGGGGAGAGCAAGCAAGAGACCCAGTACTTC.

The J gene is TRBJ1-5, the V gene TRBV5-8, with 11 bases that match TRBD1. V shed 2 bases and J 7 bases; nucleotides not matched to a gene: 14. Germline CDR1 SGHTS, CDR2 YDEGEE. CDR3 length: 18 residues. The CDR3 nucleotides read TGTGCCAGCAGCTTCTTCGTTTTCGCGGGACAGGGGGGACAGCCCCAGCATTTT. Protein sequence: CASSFFVFAGQGGQPQHF.

With regard to this clone: Its ends do not fully match the called genes, so a read error is possible. The rearrangement joins TRBV11-1 to TRBJ1-2; D possibly corresponds to TRBD1 (5 bases). The CDR3 contains 12 residues. In germline, CDR1 is SGHAT, CDR2 FQDESV (reference sequence). CDR3 sequence reads: CASSLNQGGIYF. CDR3 bases: TGTGCCAGCAGCCTGAACCAGGGAGGCATCTATTTC.

The chain uses TRBV9 and TRBJ2-2; 10 bases agree with TRBD2. J was trimmed by 4 bases and V by 0 bases; bases with no gene match: 9. The CDR3 extends over 18 amino acids. The V gene's germline CDR1 is SGDLS and CDR2 YYNGEE. In nucleotides, the CDR3 is TGTGCCAGCAGCGTAGCTACGGGGACTAGCGATGGCACCGGGGAGCTGTTTTTT. It specifies CASSVATGTSDGTGELFF.

This clone appeared a few times. This sequence joins TRBV6-5 and TRBJ1-6; D gene ambiguous. CDR1 and CDR2 from the germline V gene are MNHEY and SVGAGI. The CDR3 is made up of 15 amino acids. Trimming left V 0 bases short and J 7 bases short, with 10 bases between. The CDR3: CASSYSLEHNSPLHF. The CDR3 coding sequence is TGTGCCAGCAGTTACTCGTTGGAGCACAATTCACCCCTCCACTTT.

The genes are TRBV7-9 and TRBJ2-7; TRBD2 is a possible D gene (5 bases). V shed 0 bases and J shed 0 bases, with 18 bases lying between them. Germline values: CDR1 SEHNR, CDR2 FQNEAQ (reference sequence). The CDR3 runs to 18 residues. The CDR3 DNA reads TGTGCCAGCAGCTTAGCCGAGGGTTCTGGCTTAAGCTCCTACGAGCAGTACTTC. It is translated as CASSLAEGSGLSSYEQYF. Full variable domain (outside the CDR3, taken from reference TRBV7-9 and TRBJ2-7): DTGVSQNPRHKITKRGQNVTFRCDPISEHNRLYWYRQTLGQGPEFLTYFQNEAQLEKSRLLSDRFSAERPKGSFSTLEIQRTEQGDSAMYLCASSLAEGSGLSSYEQYFGPGTRLTVT.

This clone came up once. This chain's CDR3 is CASSYVASGTDTQYF. In nucleotides, the CDR3 is TGTGCCAGCAGTTACGTTGCTAGCGGTACAGATACGCAGTATTTT. The chain joins TRBV6-2 or TRBV6-3 to TRBJ2-3, with 7 bases lining up with TRBD2. The ends lost 2 bases at V and 3 bases at J; junction bases unmatched: 5. CDR1 MNHEY and CDR2 SVGEGT come from the germline V gene. The CDR3 covers 15 residues.

The rearrangement uses TRBV30 and TRBJ2-1; 8 bases align to TRBD2. This CDR3 region has 13 residues. After removal of 7 bases from V and 3 bases from J, the junction contained 5 bases not matched to a gene. Germline V gene sequence: CDR1 GTSNPN, CDR2 SVGIG (reference sequence). CDR3 coding DNA: TGTGCCTTAACTAGCGGCAGCTACAATGAGCAGTTCTTC. Amino acid sequence: CALTSGSYNEQFF.

The chain combines TRBV4-1 with TRBJ1-2; D not resolved. CDR1 and CDR2 from the germline V gene are MGHRA and YSYEKL. V shed 4 bases and J shed 1 base, with 10 bases lying between them. The CDR3 length is 14 residues. The CDR3 region is CASSPERSNYGYTF. The CDR3 bases are TGCGCCAGCAGCCCCGAAAGGAGTAACTATGGCTACACCTTC.

The chain combines TRBV3-1 (or the pseudogene TRBV3-2) with TRBJ1-2; 9 nucleotides agree with TRBD1. The V and J ends lost 1 base and 0 bases, in that order; junction bases with no gene match: 0. This CDR3 region has 15 residues. CDR1 LGHDT and CDR2 YNNKEL come from the germline V gene (reference sequence). CDR3 coding DNA: TGTGCCAGCAGCCAAGGACAGGGGGCTAACTATGGCTACACCTTC. Translating gives CASSQGQGANYGYTF.

This clone appeared many times. This chain joins TRBV3-1 (or the pseudogene TRBV3-2) and TRBJ2-1; 7 positions agree with TRBD2. There are 15 residues in the CDR3. Germline V gene sequence: CDR1 LGHDT, CDR2 YNNKEL (reference sequence). Trimming at V came to 1 base and at J to 5 bases, leaving 5 bases not matched to a gene. The CDR3 region is CASSQATSDHNEQFF. In DNA form, the CDR3 reads TGTGCCAGCAGCCAAGCAACTAGCGACCACAATGAGCAGTTCTTC.

The V call is TRBV28, the J call TRBJ1-5; the D gene is possibly TRBD1 (5 bases). Germline V CDR1 and CDR2: MDHEN, SYDVKM. This CDR3 spans 16 amino acids. Trimming removed 1 base at V and 1 base at J, with 11 bases between. The CDR3 is CASSLFQGGSNQPQHF. The CDR3, as DNA: TGTGCCAGCAGTTTATTTCAGGGAGGAAGCAATCAGCCCCAGCATTTT.

The V call is TRBV18, the J call TRBJ1-3; D possibly corresponds to TRBD1 (6 bases). Per the germline V gene, CDR1 is KGHSH and CDR2 is LQKENI. CDR3 size: 17 residues. Trimming took off 0 bases at V and 0 bases at J, with 12 bases between the two ends. CDR3 DNA: TGTGCCAGCTCACCACCTAACAGGGTGTTCTCTGGAAACACCATATATTTT. Its translation is CASSPPNRVFSGNTIYF.

The DNA for the CDR3 is TGTGCCAGCAGCTTGACAGGGCCCAAGGGCGCTAATGGCTACACCTTC. This encodes CASSLTGPKGANGYTF. The gene calls are TRBV28 and TRBJ1-2; TRBD1 matches at 7 bases. CDR1 is MDHEN and CDR2 is SYDVKM in the germline V gene. Unmatched junction bases numbered 16, after V lost 6 bases and J lost 6 bases. The CDR3 runs to 16 residues.

The chain has TRBV3-1 (or the pseudogene TRBV3-2) and TRBJ1-6, with D perhaps matching TRBD1 (6 bases). With 3 bases removed from V and 10 bases from J, the gap between germline ends came to 16 bases. The CDR3 consists of 15 residues. CDR1 is LGHDT, CDR2 YNNKEL, per germline (reference sequence). This CDR3 reads CASSQQTGGGSPLHF. CDR3 nucleotides: TGTGCCAGCAGCCAGCAGACGGGAGGGGGATCACCCCTCCACTTT.

The chain is built from TRBV7-9 and TRBJ2-3; 11 bases line up with TRBD2. CDR1 and CDR2 from the germline V gene are SEHNR and FQNEAQ (reference sequence). The CDR3 has 16 residues. V trimming: 8 bases; J trimming: 5 bases; junction bases outside the gene matches: 12. This chain's CDR3 is CASPPPGLAGGDTQYF. The CDR3 DNA reads as TGTGCCAGCCCCCCTCCAGGGCTAGCGGGAGGAGATACGCAGTATTTT.

This chain links TRBV5-4 with TRBJ2-4; 9 nucleotides agree with TRBD1. The CDR3 consists of 15 residues. Unmatched junction bases numbered 4, after V lost 3 bases and J lost 3 bases. Per germline, CDR1 SGHNT and CDR2 YYREEE (reference sequence). CDR3 in DNA: TGTGCCAGCAGCTCAGGACAGGGGATCAAAAACATTCAGTACTTC. Its translation is CASSSGQGIKNIQYF.

The gene calls are TRBV5-1 and TRBJ1-1; TRBD1 aligns across 9 bases. The germline CDR1 and CDR2 sequences are SGHRS and YFSETQ. The ends lost 0 bases at V and 6 bases at J; junction bases unmatched: 0. The CDR3 totals 13 residues. DNA of the CDR3: TGCGCCAGCAGCTTGGGACAGGGGGCTGAAGCTTTCTTT. Translated, it gives CASSLGQGAEAFF.